The TCR beta chain described here comes from a study of early T cells in non-severe SARS-CoV-2 infection. Researchers tagged individual cDNA molecules with unique molecular identifiers. MiXCR, run by TCRdb on the 5' RACE reads, gives a single entry per CDR3 protein. The profile covers some 98,000 distinct CDR3 sequences, with 11% appearing a single time and about 5% taken by the ten largest. This CDR3 has 15 residues. Germline V gene sequence: CDR1 WSHSY, CDR2 SAAADI. J lost 6 bases, V lost 6 bases, and 5 bases had no gene match. This clonotype has a handful of counts. The clonotype was recovered from an adult who was a healthcare worker with PCR-confirmed SARS-CoV-2 infection or an uninfected control (not recorded which). The sequencing sample was made of whole blood. This sequence joins TRBV10-2 and TRBJ1-6; 10 bases line up with TRBD1. The DNA for the CDR3 is TGCGCCAGCAGAGACCGGGACAGGGGTAATTCACCCCTCCACTTT. Its translation is CASRDRDRGNSPLHF.